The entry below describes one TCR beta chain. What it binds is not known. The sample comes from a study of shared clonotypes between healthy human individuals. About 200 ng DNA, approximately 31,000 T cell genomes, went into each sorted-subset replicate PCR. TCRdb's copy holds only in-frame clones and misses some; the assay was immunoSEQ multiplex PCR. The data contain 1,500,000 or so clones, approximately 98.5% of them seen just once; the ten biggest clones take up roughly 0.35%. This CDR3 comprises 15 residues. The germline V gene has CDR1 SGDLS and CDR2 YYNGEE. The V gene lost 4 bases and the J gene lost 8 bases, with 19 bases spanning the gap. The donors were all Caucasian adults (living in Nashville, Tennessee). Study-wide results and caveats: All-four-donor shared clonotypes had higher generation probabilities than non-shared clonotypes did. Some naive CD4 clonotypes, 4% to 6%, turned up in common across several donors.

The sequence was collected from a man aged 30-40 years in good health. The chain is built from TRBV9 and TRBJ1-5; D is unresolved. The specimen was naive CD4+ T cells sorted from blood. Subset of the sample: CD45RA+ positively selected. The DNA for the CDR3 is TGTGCCAGCAGCCCGTTGGGAGGGAGTGGAGAGCCCCAGCATTTT. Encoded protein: CASSPLGGSGEPQHF.